These 4 T cell receptor beta chains were all obtained from the same sample, sequenced in a study of T cells in Graves' hyperthyroidism and ophthalmopathy. Researchers took RNA transcripts and amplified the TCR beta CDR3 regions from them. The HTBI primer set served for first-round RT-PCR of the TCR CDR3. MiXCR, applied by TCRdb to the multiplex PCR reads, yields one record per CDR3 protein. The sample includes some 690,000 distinct CDR3 sequences, 17% seen only once; the top ten take about 14%. The sequencing input was blood. These receptors all come from a man aged 50-59 years with Graves' hyperthyroidism.

This clonotype was seen more than once but under ten times. The V and J genes are TRBV5-5 and TRBJ1-2; 7 bases agree with TRBD1. The V segment lost 7 bases and the J segment 7 bases; nucleotides outside the gene matches: 10. The germline gives CDR1 SGHKS, CDR2 YYEKEE (reference sequence). The CDR3 covers 13 residues. The CDR3 bases are TGTGCCAGCGGGACCTCAGGGGGTCGTGGCTACACCTTC. Protein sequence: CASGTSGGRGYTF.

Only a few counts were recorded for this clonotype. This chain joins TRBV30 and TRBJ2-1; D ambiguous. Trimming took off 0 bases at V and 0 bases at J, with 9 bases between the two ends. This CDR3 has 15 residues. Germline V gene lookup returns CDR1 GTSNPN and CDR2 SVGIG (reference sequence). The CDR3 region is CAWSVTLSSYNEQFF. CDR3 sequence (DNA): TGTGCCTGGAGTGTAACTCTAAGCTCCTACAATGAGCAGTTCTTC.

The chain is built from TRBV5-1 and TRBJ2-1; the match to TRBD2 covers 12 bases. Trimming at V came to 4 bases and at J to 5 bases, leaving 10 bases not matched to a gene. Germline CDR1 and CDR2: SGHRS and YFSETQ. The CDR3 consists of 17 residues. CDR3 DNA sequence: TGCGCCAGCAGCGTGGGGAAGACTAGCGGGAGAGACAATGAGCAGTTCTTC. The encoded protein is CASSVGKTSGRDNEQFF.

This clonotype occurred a few times. The chain links TRBV6-5 to TRBJ1-1; tentatively, D is TRBD1 (6 bases). This CDR3 comprises 15 residues. The germline gives CDR1 MNHEY, CDR2 SVGAGI. The V end was cut by 3 bases, the J end by 4 bases, with 15 bases between. The CDR3 nucleotides read TGTGCCAGCAGTTATAACACAGGGAGGGGCACTGAAGCTTTCTTT. Protein: CASSYNTGRGTEAFF.